This T cell receptor (beta chain) emerged from a study of T cells in Graves' hyperthyroidism and ophthalmopathy. Looking at the study overall: Blood from the periphery was taken at initial diagnosis, before any treatment. Study results and caveats: Before onset, by a median of approximately 6.8 months, the model predicted ophthalmopathy.

The germline CDR1 and CDR2 sequences are LGHNA and YNFKEQ. Unmatched junction bases numbered 6, after V lost 8 bases and J lost 4 bases. The CDR3 covers 14 residues. It was RNA transcripts that yielded the amplified TCR beta CDR3 regions. HTBI primers were the set used in a first-round RT-PCR of the TCR CDR3. TCRdb re-analysed the multiplex PCR reads in MiXCR, keeping a single row per CDR3 protein. The table shows 250,000 to 300,000 distinct CDR3 sequences, with roughly an eighth occurring only once. Note on this clonotype: Its antigen remains unknown.

Sequenced material: blood. The receptor was derived from a woman aged 35 to 49 with Graves' hyperthyroidism. The V and J genes are TRBV4-2 and TRBJ2-3; TRBD2 matches at 10 bases. CDR3 DNA sequence: TGTGCCAGCGAAGTAGCGGGAGGCGCAGATACGCAGTATTTT. It yields the protein CASEVAGGADTQYF.